This T cell receptor (beta chain) emerged from a study of OX40 agonist ivuxolimab in advanced cancers. Some background on the complete study: Ivuxolimab, which targeted the costimulatory receptor OX40 (CD134), was an agonistic, fully human IgG2 monoclonal antibody. Partial responses were achieved by three dose-escalation patients, of whom one had hepatocellular carcinoma and two had cutaneous melanoma. The point of sequencing TCRbeta in the periphery was to test whether ivuxolimab changed TCR sequence diversity and drove clonal T-cell expansion. Intravenous ivuxolimab was administered to patients every 2 weeks at six dose levels: 0.01, 0.1, 0.3, 1.5, 3 and 10 mg/kg. Patients were allowed to have had prior anti-PD-1, anti-PD-L1 or anti-CTLA-4 therapy, and roughly two fifths of the dose-escalation patients had been treated with checkpoint inhibitors. The monotherapy dose-escalation portion (N of about 50 patients) of the phase I ivuxolimab trial is reported in the paper. A male proportion of around 81% and a mean age of around 60 years, ranging from 23 to 79, were recorded for the dose-escalation cohort. Of the 52 patients in dose escalation, about 20 had hepatocellular carcinoma, about 15 had melanoma, 9 had renal cell carcinoma and 9 had head and neck cancer. What the research found in general, with its limitations: Antigen specificity was not determined for the clonally expanded peripheral T cells. After ivuxolimab, expanded clones were on average more numerous among CD8+ T cells than among CD4+ T cells. Low levels of normalized T-cell clonal expansion were also seen in some patients who did not respond. At doses from 0.1 to 3.0 mg/kg, clonal expansion was seen in both CD4+ and CD8+ blood T cells between baseline and week 6. In the 0.1-3.0 mg/kg groups, partial responders were among the patients with the lowest normalized peripheral clonal expansion, particularly in CD8+ T cells.

As encoded in the germline V gene (reference sequence), CDR1 is MNHEY while CDR2 is SMNVEV. Unmatched junction bases come to 12, with V trimmed by 2 bases and J by 6 bases. The CDR3 runs 16 amino acids, cysteine and phenylalanine included. This entry keeps only the CDR3 DNA: 48 bases, framed from base 1. The trial excluded patients who had a history of autoimmune disease or were on systemic immunosuppression. In every dose cohort, peripheral blood was drawn for TCR sequencing at baseline, cycle 4 day 1, and cycle 7 day 1. The samples were taken from a phase I, first-in-human, multicenter, open-label dose-escalation trial of ivuxolimab. The trial enrolled adults with locally advanced or metastatic head and neck squamous cell, hepatocellular, melanoma or renal cell carcinoma. Before TCR sequencing, CD4+ T cells and CD8+ T cells from peripheral blood were sorted into separate populations. For sequencing of the TCRbeta CDR3 region, genomic DNA was extracted from the sorted cells. The immunoSEQ Assay was used to sequence the TCRbeta CDR3 regions. This immuneACCESS table, as held by TCRdb, lists in-frame sequences with V and J called but not all clones. Of the missing ones, under half trace to an unresolved V gene in checked studies; the others have no known cause. Recorded for this sample are tens of thousands of clones; around 90% of them occurred a single time. Roughly 2.5% of the sample comes from the top ten.

This clone was seen once. There is no known antigen for this receptor. No per-base quality is available; no much larger clone lies one base away. The rearranged segments are TRBV27 and TRBJ2-7; 8 central bases correspond to TRBD2. Sequenced material: CD4+ or CD8+ T cells sorted from blood, taken in a trial of the OX40 agonist ivuxolimab. The receptor comes from an adult with an advanced solid tumor such as melanoma, head and neck, liver or kidney cancer. The CDR3 protein is CASSLLAKAGGGEQYF. The nucleotide sequence is given as TGTGCCAGCAGTTTACTAGCGAAGGCGGGGGGTGGCGAGCAGTACTTC.